This TCR beta chain is drawn from a study of human versus mouse CDR3 diversity and MHC coevolution. Findings and caveats of the study: Human CDR3s averaged more deletions and insertions than mouse CDR3s. Approximately 1.6 million TCR beta clonotypes were estimated for humans, the largest repertoire.

This CDR3 contains 14 residues. With 3 bases removed from V and 5 bases from J, the gap between germline ends came to 14 bases. Germline CDR1 reads SGDLS; CDR2 reads YYNGEE. Generated by immunoSEQ multiplex PCR, the TCRdb table keeps only in-frame clones and is missing some. This sample has fewer than 100,000 clones, with 90% to 95% found just once. This clone occurred once. What it binds is unknown. The sequencing sample was made of naive CD4+ T cells from blood. Subset described: CD45RO-negative CD62L-positive naive CD4 T cells. The rearrangement joins TRBV9 to TRBJ1-1; D perhaps matches TRBD1 (5 bases). This TCR derives from a person between 25 and 75 years old in good health. The CDR3 DNA sequence: TGTGCCAGCAGCGACCACCCCGGGGGGACTGAAGCTTTCTTT. Its translation: CASSDHPGGTEAFF.